These 27 T cell receptor beta chains came from one sample sequenced in a study of neoadjuvant nivolumab and ipilimumab in lung cancer. The data were produced by immunoSEQ multiplex PCR, yet TCRdb's version contains in-frame clones alone and is incomplete. The sample contains 3,200 or so clones, 80% to 90% of which appear only once. Specimen: tumor tissue, collected after neoadjuvant nivolumab, alone or with ipilimumab, at or shortly before surgery. The receptors derive from an adult with non-small cell lung cancer.

V usage is TRBV4-2 and J usage is TRBJ1-2; 10 bases are a match to TRBD1. The CDR3 consists of 17 residues. Trimming at V came to 4 bases and at J to 1 base, leaving 9 bases not matched to a gene. Looked up from germline, CDR1 is LGHNA and CDR2 is YNFKEQ. The CDR3 loop is CASSPLAGQGVNYGYTF. The CDR3 DNA is TGTGCCAGCAGCCCCTTAGCCGGACAGGGGGTTAACTATGGCTACACCTTC.

V is TRBV27 and J is TRBJ1-4; the D is unclear. Germline V gene lookup returns CDR1 MNHEY and CDR2 SMNVEV (reference sequence). The CDR3 runs to 13 residues. The germline V and J ends were trimmed by 3 bases and 3 bases, with 5 bases remaining between them. CDR3 protein: CASSFVPNEKLFF. The CDR3 DNA sequence: TGTGCCAGCAGTTTCGTCCCTAATGAAAAACTGTTTTTT.

This clone occurred once. The chain couples TRBV2 to TRBJ2-7; possible D gene TRBD1, 6 bases. Germline V lookup: CDR1 SNHLY, CDR2 FYNNEI. The CDR3 loop spans 15 amino acids. V was clipped by 6 bases and J by 2 bases, with 17 bases between them. CDR3 sequence (DNA): TGTGCCAGCAGGGCCGGACAGCACCCGACCTACGAGCAGTACTTC. Translating it yields CASRAGQHPTYEQYF.

The CDR3 sequence is CASSPTGFAYGYTF. The CDR3 DNA reads TGTGCCAGCAGTCCCACAGGGTTCGCCTATGGCTACACCTTC. The chain carries TRBV27 and TRBJ1-2; TRBD1 might be the D (6 bases). Germline loops: CDR1 MNHEY, CDR2 SMNVEV (reference sequence). The ends were cut back, 5 bases at V and 4 bases at J, with 14 bases in the middle. CDR3 length: 14 residues.

This clone was counted once. This chain connects TRBV30 to TRBJ1-1; D unclear. Trimming stripped 3 bases from V and 1 base from J, with 9 bases between. CDR3 size: 13 residues. Germline V gives CDR1 GTSNPN, CDR2 SVGIG (reference sequence). CDR3 loop: CAWSRRGNTEAFF. The CDR3 DNA reads TGTGCCTGGAGCCGACGTGGGAACACTGAAGCTTTCTTT.

V usage is TRBV4-1 and J usage is TRBJ2-7; no definite D call. V lost 1 base and J lost 6, with 10 bases in between. The CDR3 sequence is 13 residues long. Germline CDR1 reads MGHRA; CDR2 reads YSYEKL. CDR3 sequence reads: CASSQVEPGEQYF. Here the CDR3 DNA reads TGCGCCAGCAGCCAAGTTGAGCCGGGCGAGCAGTACTTC.

The rearrangement links TRBV5-6 to TRBJ2-7; TRBD1 aligns across 12 bases. The CDR3 totals 14 residues. Germline V gives CDR1 SGHDT, CDR2 YYEEEE. V dropped 3 bases and J dropped 4; count of bases not matched to a gene: 2. The CDR3 loop is CASSWGQGAYEQYF. CDR3 DNA: TGTGCCAGCAGCTGGGGACAGGGGGCTTACGAGCAGTACTTC.

This clone came up once. V usage is TRBV7-3 and J usage is TRBJ2-3; 8 bases align to TRBD2. Germline lookup yields CDR1 SGHTA and CDR2 FQGTGA. The CDR3 sequence is 17 residues long. Losses at the gene ends were 5 bases for V and 0 bases for J; bases not matched to a gene: 10. CDR3 residues: CASSLSGRGPSTDTQYF. The CDR3 region has the DNA TGTGCCAGCAGCCTAAGCGGGAGAGGGCCTAGCACAGATACGCAGTATTTT. The full variable domain, rest sourced from reference TRBV7-3 and TRBJ2-3, is GAGVSQTPSNKVTEKGKYVELRCDPISGHTALYWYRQSLGQGPEFLIYFQGTGAADDSGLPNDRFFAVRPEGSVSTLKIQRTERGDSAVYLCASSLSGRGPSTDTQYFGPGTRLTVL.

The chain is built from TRBV10-3 and TRBJ2-2; 10 nucleotides agree with TRBD1. Germline V gene sequence: CDR1 ENHRY, CDR2 SYGVKD. This CDR3 is 14 amino acids long. Losses at the gene ends were 9 bases for V and 3 bases for J; bases not matched to a gene: 4. CDR3 sequence: CAIGTGEDTGELFF. The CDR3 coding sequence is TGTGCCATTGGGACAGGGGAAGACACCGGGGAGCTGTTTTTT.

The chain is built from TRBV6-1 and TRBJ2-3; D call uncertain. Trimming left V 5 bases short and J 4 bases short, with 7 bases between. The CDR3 consists of 12 residues. Germline V CDR1 and CDR2: MNHNS, SASEGT. The CDR3 DNA sequence: TGTGCCAGCAGTCACACCCCAGATACGCAGTATTTT. Translation gives CASSHTPDTQYF.

This sequence joins TRBV15 and TRBJ1-4; perhaps TRBD1 as D (5 bases). The CDR3 covers 18 residues. CDR1 and CDR2 from the germline V gene are LNHNV and YYDKDF (reference sequence). The V end was cut by 0 bases, the J end by 2 bases, with 16 bases between. CDR3 residues: CATSRDRGGIGTNEKLFF. The CDR3 nucleotides are TGTGCCACCAGCAGAGATAGGGGAGGGATCGGGACTAATGAAAAACTGTTTTTT.

This clone occurred a few times. The chain couples TRBV5-1 to TRBJ1-3; D might be TRBD1 (6 bases). V was shortened by 2 bases and J by 0 bases, with 9 bases between the two germline ends. The CDR3 has 15 residues. CDR1 is SGHRS, CDR2 YFSETQ, per germline. The CDR3 region is CASSFGGNSGNTIYF. The CDR3 DNA reads as TGCGCCAGCAGCTTTGGGGGCAACTCTGGAAACACCATATATTTT.

The J gene is TRBJ1-1, the V gene TRBV2; D unclear. The ends were cut back, 6 bases at V and 4 bases at J, with 12 bases in the middle. CDR1 and CDR2 (germline): SNHLY, FYNNEI. The length of the CDR3 is 13 residues. DNA for the CDR3: TGTGCCAGCAGGGCACGAGGGAGCACTGAAGCTTTCTTT. This translates into CASRARGSTEAFF. The whole variable domain, filled in from reference TRBV2 and TRBJ1-1, reads EPEVTQTPSHQVTQMGQEVILRCVPISNHLYFYWYRQILGQKVEFLVSFYNNEISEKSEIFDDQFSVERPDGSNFTLKIRSTKLEDSAMYFCASRARGSTEAFFGQGTRLTVV.

The chain uses TRBV15 and TRBJ1-2; 7 bases match TRBD1. This CDR3 has 15 residues. CDR1 is LNHNV and CDR2 is YYDKDF in the germline V gene (reference sequence). V was clipped by 6 bases and J by 1 base; unmatched bases: 8. The CDR3 nucleotides read TGTGCCACCAGTGTCAACAGGGGACTTAACTATGGCTACACCTTC. Amino acid sequence: CATSVNRGLNYGYTF.

The V call is TRBV4-3, the J call TRBJ1-4; 11 bases are shared with TRBD1. The CDR3 is 19 residues long. V gave up 0 bases and J gave up 8 bases; unmatched junction bases: 14. Germline V lookup: CDR1 LGHNA, CDR2 YSLEER. The CDR3 DNA is TGCGCCAGCAGCCAAGATCTGCGGACAGGGGGCTCCGGCCGCGAAAAACTGTTTTTT. Residues: CASSQDLRTGGSGREKLFF.

The genes are TRBV5-4 and TRBJ1-1; the match to TRBD1 covers 9 bases. Germline V gives CDR1 SGHNT, CDR2 YYREEE (reference sequence). This CDR3 has 15 residues. The V and J ends lost 0 bases and 2 bases, in that order; junction bases with no gene match: 2. The CDR3 loop is CASSLGDRDNTEAFF. In DNA form, the CDR3 reads TGTGCCAGCAGCTTGGGGGACAGGGACAACACTGAAGCTTTCTTT.

V and J are TRBV28 and TRBJ1-5; D is possibly TRBD1 (5 bases). V gave up 6 bases and J gave up 12 bases, with 15 bases separating them. Looked up from germline, CDR1 is MDHEN and CDR2 is SYDVKM. This CDR3 is built from 12 residues. CDR3 protein: CASSEPGRRQHF. The CDR3, as DNA: TGTGCCAGCAGCGAGCCGGGACGGCGCCAGCATTTT.

The rearrangement joins TRBV6-6 to TRBJ2-1; 8 bases fit TRBD2. V lost 10 bases and J lost 4; bases outside the gene matches: 9. This CDR3 contains 14 residues. The V gene's germline CDR1 is MNHNY and CDR2 SVGAGI (reference sequence). The CDR3 reads CATVTAGVYNEQFF. The CDR3 region has the DNA TGTGCCACCGTCACAGCGGGAGTGTACAATGAGCAGTTCTTC.

The chain has TRBV18 and TRBJ1-2; TRBD1 agrees at 9 bases. Germline V CDR1 and CDR2: KGHSH, LQKENI. This CDR3 spans 15 amino acids. Losses at the gene ends were 3 bases for V and 7 bases for J; bases not matched to a gene: 9. The CDR3: CASSPETGGWGGYTF. The CDR3 DNA reads as TGTGCCAGCTCACCGGAAACAGGGGGCTGGGGTGGCTACACCTTC.

This chain links TRBV30 with TRBJ2-7; 7 nucleotides match TRBD1. CDR1 is GTSNPN and CDR2 is SVGIG in the germline V gene (reference sequence). V lost 2 bases to trimming and J lost 3 bases; unmatched junction nucleotides: 10. The CDR3 is 15 residues long. The chain's CDR3 is CAWSSQWTGGYEQYF. The CDR3 DNA reads as TGTGCCTGGAGTTCTCAGTGGACAGGCGGCTACGAGCAGTACTTC.

The chain recombines TRBV6-6 with TRBJ2-7; 7 nucleotides line up with TRBD1. The CDR3 is 14 amino acids. The trim removed 6 bases at V and 4 bases at J, leaving 9 bases unmatched. Germline CDR1 and CDR2: MNHNY and SVGAGI (reference sequence). The CDR3: CASREQGKGYEQYF. For the CDR3, the DNA is TGTGCCAGCAGAGAACAGGGGAAGGGGTACGAGCAGTACTTC.

The chain employs TRBV10-2 and TRBJ2-1; no definite D call. Trimming removed 6 bases from V and 5 bases from J, with 2 bases in between. The germline V gene encodes CDR1 WSHSY and CDR2 SAAADI. The CDR3 covers 10 residues. The CDR3 coding sequence is TGCGCCAGCAGCCACAATGAGCAGTTCTTC. Protein product: CASSHNEQFF.

The J gene is TRBJ2-3, the V gene TRBV4-3; 12 nucleotides match TRBD2. The CDR3 loop spans 18 amino acids. V lost 1 base and J lost 5; bases outside the gene matches: 10. The germline V gene encodes CDR1 LGHNA and CDR2 YSLEER. The CDR3 reads CASSQVPPGLAGGDTQYF. CDR3 in DNA: TGCGCCAGCAGCCAAGTTCCCCCGGGACTAGCGGGTGGAGATACGCAGTATTTT.

V usage is TRBV7-8 and J usage is TRBJ2-1, with TRBD2 matching over 13 bases. The CDR3 totals 18 residues. V lost 1 base to trimming and J lost 4 bases; unmatched junction nucleotides: 7. Germline V gives CDR1 SGHVS, CDR2 FQNEAQ. CDR3 residues: CASSLGTSGRAPYNEQFF. DNA for the CDR3: TGTGCCAGCAGCTTAGGCACTAGCGGGAGGGCCCCGTACAATGAGCAGTTCTTC.

This clone was recorded only once. This chain connects TRBV18 to TRBJ1-5; unclear D gene. Germline V gene lookup returns CDR1 KGHSH and CDR2 LQKENI. This CDR3 has 15 residues. The V and J ends lost 4 bases and 2 bases respectively, with 12 bases between them. The CDR3 spells CASSRTFEGNQPQHF. CDR3 sequence (DNA): TGTGCCAGCTCACGGACGTTTGAGGGCAATCAGCCCCAGCATTTT.

The chain carries TRBV13 and TRBJ1-1, with TRBD1 matching over 9 bases. The length of the CDR3 is 16 residues. V lost 5 bases and J lost 6; bases outside the gene matches: 13. Germline V gene sequence: CDR1 PRHDT, CDR2 FYEKMQ (reference sequence). The CDR3 DNA sequence: TGTGCCAGCAGCCTCGCCCCGGGACAGGGTATATCTGAAGCTTTCTTT. Translating it yields CASSLAPGQGISEAFF.

This rearrangement joins TRBV7-2 to TRBJ2-3, with 14 bases lining up with TRBD2. Germline loops: CDR1 SGHTA, CDR2 FQGNSA. This CDR3 comprises 17 residues. Trimming cost V 5 bases and J 2 bases; bases outside gene matches: 6. In DNA, the CDR3 is TGTGCCAGCAGCAAGGGACTAGCGGGAGTGCCCACAGATACGCAGTATTTT. Translation: CASSKGLAGVPTDTQYF.